The 23 T cell receptor beta chains listed next were all sequenced from one sample in a study of OX40 agonist ivuxolimab in advanced cancers. Library method: the immunoSEQ multiplex PCR assay. Here the immuneACCESS table is served through TCRdb, limited to in-frame sequences with V and J called. Missing clones are a known gap in these copies; in checked studies unresolved V genes cover under half, and the rest lacks a known reason. The sample records 77,000 or so clones, more than 90% of which are singletons. The top ten hold 0.3% to 0.45% of the sample. Sequencing used CD4+ or CD8+ T cells sorted from blood, obtained in a trial of the OX40 agonist ivuxolimab. These receptor sequences come from an adult with an advanced solid tumor such as melanoma, head and neck, liver or kidney cancer.

Only one count was recorded for this clone. The chain is built from TRBV6-5 and TRBJ2-2, with TRBD2 identical over 9 bases. The CDR3 length is 14 residues. V was pared by 2 bases and J by 8 bases, with 3 bases of the junction left unmatched. CDR1 is MNHEY and CDR2 is SVGAGI in the germline V gene. Here the CDR3 reads CASSYSGRSGELFF. Here the CDR3 DNA reads TGTGCCAGCAGTTACAGCGGGAGGTCGGGGGAGCTGTTTTTT.

The chain recombines TRBV6-5 with TRBJ2-7; TRBD1 aligns across 10 bases. CDR1 is MNHEY, CDR2 SVGAGI, per germline. The CDR3 sequence is 15 residues long. Germline trimming cut 0 bases from V and 6 bases from J; bases unmatched to any gene: 5. The DNA of the CDR3 is TGTGCCAGCAGTTACTCCGGGACAGGGGAGAGCGAGCAGTACTTC. This translates into CASSYSGTGESEQYF.

J is TRBJ2-3 and V is TRBV9; D may be TRBD1 (5 bases). Germline V CDR1 and CDR2: SGDLS, YYNGEE. Trimming cost V 3 bases and J 7 bases, with 12 bases left between them. CDR3 length equals 13 residues. The CDR3 DNA follows: TGTGCCAGCAGCGACCAACAGGTTTATACGCAGTATTTT. Translating gives CASSDQQVYTQYF.

Only one count was recorded for this clone. The chain recombines TRBV5-4 with TRBJ2-7; the D gene could be TRBD1 or TRBD2 (6 bases each). This CDR3 contains 15 residues. Germline V gives CDR1 SGHNT, CDR2 YYREEE (reference sequence). The V end was cut by 4 bases, the J end by 3 bases, with 17 bases between. The CDR3 protein is CASSPDGGRSYEQYF. In nucleotides, the CDR3 is TGTGCCAGCAGCCCGGATGGGGGGCGAAGCTACGAGCAGTACTTC.

V is TRBV6-5 and J is TRBJ1-4, with no clear D. The length of the CDR3 is 14 residues. From germline, CDR1 is MNHEY and CDR2 SVGAGI. V was shortened by 0 bases and J by 5 bases, with 7 bases between the two germline ends. This chain's CDR3 is CASSYSNTNEKLFF. The CDR3 region has the DNA TGTGCCAGCAGTTACTCAAACACCAATGAAAAACTGTTTTTT.

The chain employs TRBV19 and TRBJ2-1; 11 positions agree with TRBD2. This CDR3 is 18 amino acids long. Germline V gene lookup returns CDR1 LNHDA and CDR2 SQIVND (reference sequence). The J segment lost 7 bases and the V segment lost 6 bases, leaving 17 bases of the junction unmatched. The CDR3 here is CASSPITSGSPLWNEQFF. CDR3 DNA sequence: TGTGCCAGTAGCCCGATTACTAGCGGGAGTCCCTTATGGAATGAGCAGTTCTTC. Using reference TRBV19 and TRBJ2-1 for the parts outside the CDR3, the full variable domain is DGGITQSPKYLFRKEGQNVTLSCEQNLNHDAMYWYRQDPGQGLRLIYYSQIVNDFQKGDIAEGYSVSREKKESFPLTVTSAQKNPTAFYLCASSPITSGSPLWNEQFFGPGTRLTVL.

This chain joins TRBV27 and TRBJ1-3; 8 bases map to TRBD1. The CDR3 spans 15 residues. Germline V gene sequence: CDR1 MNHEY, CDR2 SMNVEV (reference sequence). The junction had 5 bases not matched to a gene; V was cut back by 5 bases and J by 2 bases. This chain's CDR3 is CASSPDRVAGNTIYF. DNA of the CDR3: TGTGCCAGCAGTCCGGACAGGGTGGCTGGAAACACCATATATTTT.

The V gene is TRBV10-3, the J gene TRBJ1-1; 7 bases line up with TRBD1. From germline, CDR1 is ENHRY and CDR2 SYGVKD. The CDR3 consists of 15 residues. Trimming took 6 bases from V and 3 from J; bases not matched to a gene: 10. The CDR3 region is CAISRQGGSDTEAFF. The CDR3 DNA reads TGTGCCATCAGCCGACAGGGAGGTTCTGACACTGAAGCTTTCTTT.

This clone has only a few counts. The chain carries TRBV10-3 and TRBJ2-7; D remains unclear. The germline V gene encodes CDR1 ENHRY and CDR2 SYGVKD. The CDR3 extends over 14 amino acids. The V gene lost 0 bases and the J gene lost 3 bases, with 9 bases spanning the gap. The CDR3 sequence is CAISESAVYYEQYF. DNA of the CDR3: TGTGCCATCAGTGAGTCGGCGGTCTACTACGAGCAGTACTTC.

This chain uses TRBV9 with TRBJ2-2; 11 nucleotides match TRBD2. Germline V gene lookup returns CDR1 SGDLS and CDR2 YYNGEE. V was pared by 4 bases and J by 2 bases, with 10 bases of the junction left unmatched. CDR3 length: 18 amino acids. The CDR3 DNA follows: TGTGCCAGCAGCCAAGGGGTTGGGACTAGCGGAAACACCGGGGAGCTGTTTTTT. Its translation: CASSQGVGTSGNTGELFF.

In its sample, this clone was seen a few times. The rearrangement joins TRBV14 to TRBJ1-2; D call uncertain. V lost 1 base to trimming and J lost 4 bases, with 10 bases between them. CDR1 is SGHDN, CDR2 FVKESK, per germline. The CDR3 runs to 14 residues. The DNA of the CDR3 is TGTGCCAGCAGCCAAGGTCGGCGGTCCTATGGCTACACCTTC. Its translation is CASSQGRRSYGYTF. Full variable domain (outside the CDR3, taken from reference TRBV14 and TRBJ1-2): EAGVTQFPSHSVIEKGQTVTLRCDPISGHDNLYWYRRVMGKEIKFLLHFVKESKQDESGMPNNRFLAERTGGTYSTLKVQPAELEDSGVYFCASSQGRRSYGYTFGSGTRLTVV.

This rearrangement joins TRBV27 to TRBJ2-7; 7 nucleotides align to TRBD1. The CDR3 contains 13 residues. Germline trimming cut 6 bases from V and 4 bases from J; bases unmatched to any gene: 6. Per germline, CDR1 MNHEY and CDR2 SMNVEV (reference sequence). The chain's CDR3 is CASRTGNGYEQYF. The CDR3 DNA sequence: TGTGCCAGCAGGACAGGGAATGGGTACGAGCAGTACTTC.

The chain has TRBV5-6 and TRBJ2-5; D is perhaps TRBD1 or TRBD2 (7 bases each). CDR1 and CDR2 (germline): SGHDT, YYEEEE. The CDR3 contains 15 residues. The V end was cut by 3 bases, the J end by 3 bases, with 15 bases between. This CDR3 is CASSSAGGGEETQYF. The CDR3, as DNA: TGTGCCAGCAGCTCCGCAGGGGGGGGCGAAGAGACCCAGTACTTC. Supplemented by reference TRBV5-6 and TRBJ2-5, the full variable domain reads DAGVTQSPTHLIKTRGQQVTLRCSPKSGHDTVSWYQQALGQGPQFIFQYYEEEERQRGNFPDRFSGHQFPNYSSELNVNALLLGDSALYLCASSSAGGGEETQYFGPGTRLLVL.

This rearrangement joins TRBV11-2 to TRBJ1-2; possibly TRBD1 for D (5 bases). Trimming took off 10 bases at V and 0 bases at J, with 12 bases between the two ends. The CDR3 runs to 13 residues. The V gene's germline CDR1 is SGHAT and CDR2 FQNNGV. CDR3 DNA sequence: TGTGCCACGAGGACACCCGCTAACTATGGCTACACCTTC. It codes for CATRTPANYGYTF.

The chain carries TRBV7-2 and TRBJ2-3; a possible D gene is TRBD2 (6 bases). The germline V gene has CDR1 SGHTA and CDR2 FQGNSA. CDR3 length: 16 amino acids. Trimming removed 6 bases at V and 0 bases at J, with 16 bases between. CDR3 sequence reads: CASRRVAGPSTDTQYF. As DNA, the CDR3 is TGTGCCAGCAGGAGGGTGGCGGGGCCTAGCACAGATACGCAGTATTTT.

This chain uses TRBV20-1 with TRBJ2-7; D gene ambiguous. The germline V gene has CDR1 DFQATT and CDR2 SNEGSKA (reference sequence). Trimming left V 6 bases short and J 5 bases short, with 11 bases between. The CDR3 sequence is 11 residues long. DNA for the CDR3: TGCAGTGCGAGGATTTTGGACGAGCAGTACTTC. Its protein is CSARILDEQYF.

The chain couples TRBV28 to TRBJ2-3, with D possibly matching TRBD2 (7 bases). This CDR3 region has 17 residues. Germline CDR1 and CDR2: MDHEN and SYDVKM. Trimming stripped 2 bases from V and 3 bases from J, with 18 bases between. The CDR3 sequence: CASSLMGAGVGTDTQYF. CDR3 in DNA: TGTGCCAGCAGTTTAATGGGGGCGGGAGTGGGTACAGATACGCAGTATTTT.

J is TRBJ2-7 and V is TRBV11-2; 7 bases line up with TRBD1. Germline CDR1 is SGHAT and CDR2 is FQNNGV. J was trimmed by 2 bases and V by 1 base; bases with no gene match: 8. The CDR3 is 16 residues long. The chain's CDR3 is CASSLALQGIPYEQYF. The CDR3, as DNA: TGTGCCAGCAGCTTAGCCCTACAGGGGATCCCCTACGAGCAGTACTTC.

The rearrangement uses TRBV7-8 and TRBJ2-2, with D maybe TRBD2 (6 bases). Trimming took off 1 base at V and 7 bases at J, with 10 bases between the two ends. Germline V lookup: CDR1 SGHVS, CDR2 FQNEAQ. The CDR3 extends over 14 amino acids. This chain's CDR3 is CASSLVRGNGELFF. The CDR3 DNA reads TGTGCCAGCAGCTTAGTTCGGGGGAACGGGGAGCTGTTTTTT. The variable domain in full, completed from reference TRBV7-8 and TRBJ2-2, reads GAGVSQSPRYKVAKRGQDVALRCDPISGHVSLFWYQQALGQGPEFLTYFQNEAQLDKSGLPSDRFFAERPEGSVSTLKIQRTQQEDSAVYLCASSLVRGNGELFFGEGSRLTVL.

V gene TRBV21-1 combines with J gene TRBJ1-4. TRBV21-1 is tagged as a pseudogene. The CDR3 runs to 17 residues. DNA for the CDR3: TGTGCCAGCAGCATTCCAGATACGGCCCCCGTCAATGAAAAACTGTTTTTT. The encoded protein is CASSIPDTAPVNEKLFF.

The rearrangement uses TRBV9 and TRBJ1-1; tentatively, D is TRBD1 (6 bases). The V end was cut by 4 bases, the J end by 9 bases, with 22 bases between. The CDR3 sequence is 15 residues long. Germline values: CDR1 SGDLS, CDR2 YYNGEE. CDR3 region: CASSPQRGGANQAFF. The CDR3 coding sequence is TGTGCCAGCAGCCCCCAACGTGGGGGGGCAAACCAAGCTTTCTTT.

This chain joins TRBV7-2 and TRBJ2-2; no firm D call. This CDR3 is 13 amino acids long. The germline gives CDR1 SGHTA, CDR2 FQGNSA. With 7 bases removed from V and 4 bases from J, the gap between germline ends came to 10 bases. The CDR3 DNA reads TGTGCCAGCACGTCTCGGTTCACCGGGGAGCTGTTTTTT. The encoded protein is CASTSRFTGELFF.

The chain joins TRBV4-3 to TRBJ1-3; D uncertain. Germline lookup yields CDR1 LGHNA and CDR2 YSLEER. There are 16 residues in the CDR3. Trimming pared 2 bases from V and 0 bases from J, leaving 11 bases between. Here the CDR3 reads CASSQLGSFSGNTIYF. The CDR3 DNA sequence: TGCGCCAGCAGCCAATTAGGGAGCTTCTCTGGAAACACCATATATTTT.